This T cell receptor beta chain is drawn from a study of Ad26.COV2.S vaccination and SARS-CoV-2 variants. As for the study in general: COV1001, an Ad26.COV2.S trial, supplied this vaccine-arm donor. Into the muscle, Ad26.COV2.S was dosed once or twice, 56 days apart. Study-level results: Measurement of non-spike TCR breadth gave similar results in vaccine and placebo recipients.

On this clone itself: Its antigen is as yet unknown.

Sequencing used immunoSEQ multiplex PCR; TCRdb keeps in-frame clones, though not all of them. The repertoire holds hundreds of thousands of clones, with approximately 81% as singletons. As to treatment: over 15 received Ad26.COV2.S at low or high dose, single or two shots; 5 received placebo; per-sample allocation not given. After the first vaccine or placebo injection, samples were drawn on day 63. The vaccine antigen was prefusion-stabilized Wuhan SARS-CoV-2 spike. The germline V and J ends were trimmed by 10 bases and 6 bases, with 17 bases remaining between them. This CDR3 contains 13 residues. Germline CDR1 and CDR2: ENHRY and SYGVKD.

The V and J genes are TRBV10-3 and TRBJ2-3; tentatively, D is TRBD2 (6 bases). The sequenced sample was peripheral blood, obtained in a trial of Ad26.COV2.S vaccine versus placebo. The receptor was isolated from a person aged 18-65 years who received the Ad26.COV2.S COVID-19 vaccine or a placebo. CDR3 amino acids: CATAPAAGDTQYF. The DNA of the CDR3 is TGTGCCACAGCCCCAGCGGCGGGGGATACGCAGTATTTT.